These T cell receptor beta chains were read from a single sample in a study of blood T cell repertoires in COVID-19. Some clones are missing from TCRdb's copy, which holds only in-frame ones; the method was immunoSEQ multiplex PCR. The sample yields approximately 360,000 clones, over 75% seen once. Sequencing input: PBMCs or T cells enriched from blood (not recorded which). These receptors came from a middle-aged man in a cohort exposed to, infected with or recovered from COVID-19 (not recorded which). The CDR3 runs from the conserved cysteine through the conserved F or W. The D gene is left open where the match is weak. Rows may omit the clone size; those that give it use once, few, many or a size class.

d_gene,abundance,j_gene,v_gene,CDR3nt,CDR3aa
TRBD2,few,TRBJ2-5,TRBV5-1,TGCGCCAGCAGACTAGCGGGAGGGGAAGAGACCCAGTACTTC,CASRLAGGEETQYF
TRBD2,few,TRBJ2-7,TRBV29-1,TGCAGCGCCTTGCCTCCGGGAGGAGGCGAGCAGTACTTC,CSALPPGGGEQYF
.,.,TRBJ2-1,TRBV25-1,TGTGCCAGCAGTGACCTTCTGACAGATACCTACAATGAGCAGTTCTTC,CASSDLLTDTYNEQFF
TRBD1,.,TRBJ1-2,TRBV9,TGTGCCAGCAGCGCCATGAGGGACAGGGGGCTAGATGGCTACACCTTC,CASSAMRDRGLDGYTF
.,.,TRBJ2-7,TRBV20-1,TGCAGTGCTAGTGTCGGTCCTTACTCCTACGAGCAGTACTTC,CSASVGPYSYEQYF
.,once,TRBJ1-1,TRBV7-6,TGTGCCAGCAGCTTAGTTGGGGGGTTCAGTACTGAAGCTTTCTTT,CASSLVGGFSTEAFF
TRBD1,.,TRBJ2-3,TRBV19,TGTGCCAGTAGTTTTCGGGACAGAAGAACAGATACGCAGTATTTT,CASSFRDRRTDTQYF
.,.,TRBJ2-3,TRBV28,TGTGCCAGCAGTTTATGGGACACTAGCACAGATACGCAGTATTTT,CASSLWDTSTDTQYF
TRBD1,.,TRBJ1-5,TRBV6-1,TGTGCCAGCAGTGAATTGGCAGGGGGCCGTCAGCCCCAGCATTTT,CASSELAGGRQPQHF
.,.,TRBJ2-7,TRBV28,TGTGCCAGCAGTTCGAGGTTTGGAGAGCAGTACTTC,CASSSRFGEQYF
.,once,TRBJ1-2,TRBV10-3,TGTGCCATCAGTGACTCGAATAGGGAGCACGGCTACACCTTC,CAISDSNREHGYTF
.,once,TRBJ2-1,TRBV25-1,TGTGCCAGCAGTGAATATTTCACCGGGGGATACAATGAGCAGTTCTTC,CASSEYFTGGYNEQFF
.,.,TRBJ2-7,TRBV30,TGTGCCTCGAAGACACCCGACGAGCAGTACTTC,CASKTPDEQYF
TRBD1,.,TRBJ2-5,TRBV19,TGTGCCAGTAGTAACTGGGACAGGGGGCTGGAGACCCAGTACTTC,CASSNWDRGLETQYF
TRBD1,.,TRBJ1-1,TRBV19,TGTGCCAGTAGGACAGGGGACTTGAACACTGAAGCTTTCTTT,CASRTGDLNTEAFF
.,.,TRBJ1-1,TRBV19,TGTGCCAGTAGTTCGCGACGGGGAAACACTGAAGCTTTCTTT,CASSSRRGNTEAFF